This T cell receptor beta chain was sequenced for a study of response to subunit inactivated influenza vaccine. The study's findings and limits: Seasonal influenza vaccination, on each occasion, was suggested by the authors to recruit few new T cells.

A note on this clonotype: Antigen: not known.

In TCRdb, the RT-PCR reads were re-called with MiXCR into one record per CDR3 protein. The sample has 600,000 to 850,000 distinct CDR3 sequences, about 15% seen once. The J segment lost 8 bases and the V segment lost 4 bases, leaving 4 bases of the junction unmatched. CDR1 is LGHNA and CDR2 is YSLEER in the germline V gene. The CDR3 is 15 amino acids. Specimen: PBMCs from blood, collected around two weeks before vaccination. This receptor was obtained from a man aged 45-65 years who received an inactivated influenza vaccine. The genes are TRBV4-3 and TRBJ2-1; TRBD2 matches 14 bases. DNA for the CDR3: TGCGCCAGCAGCCTTGGGACTAGCGGGAGTGATGAGCAGTTCTTC. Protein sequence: CASSLGTSGSDEQFF.